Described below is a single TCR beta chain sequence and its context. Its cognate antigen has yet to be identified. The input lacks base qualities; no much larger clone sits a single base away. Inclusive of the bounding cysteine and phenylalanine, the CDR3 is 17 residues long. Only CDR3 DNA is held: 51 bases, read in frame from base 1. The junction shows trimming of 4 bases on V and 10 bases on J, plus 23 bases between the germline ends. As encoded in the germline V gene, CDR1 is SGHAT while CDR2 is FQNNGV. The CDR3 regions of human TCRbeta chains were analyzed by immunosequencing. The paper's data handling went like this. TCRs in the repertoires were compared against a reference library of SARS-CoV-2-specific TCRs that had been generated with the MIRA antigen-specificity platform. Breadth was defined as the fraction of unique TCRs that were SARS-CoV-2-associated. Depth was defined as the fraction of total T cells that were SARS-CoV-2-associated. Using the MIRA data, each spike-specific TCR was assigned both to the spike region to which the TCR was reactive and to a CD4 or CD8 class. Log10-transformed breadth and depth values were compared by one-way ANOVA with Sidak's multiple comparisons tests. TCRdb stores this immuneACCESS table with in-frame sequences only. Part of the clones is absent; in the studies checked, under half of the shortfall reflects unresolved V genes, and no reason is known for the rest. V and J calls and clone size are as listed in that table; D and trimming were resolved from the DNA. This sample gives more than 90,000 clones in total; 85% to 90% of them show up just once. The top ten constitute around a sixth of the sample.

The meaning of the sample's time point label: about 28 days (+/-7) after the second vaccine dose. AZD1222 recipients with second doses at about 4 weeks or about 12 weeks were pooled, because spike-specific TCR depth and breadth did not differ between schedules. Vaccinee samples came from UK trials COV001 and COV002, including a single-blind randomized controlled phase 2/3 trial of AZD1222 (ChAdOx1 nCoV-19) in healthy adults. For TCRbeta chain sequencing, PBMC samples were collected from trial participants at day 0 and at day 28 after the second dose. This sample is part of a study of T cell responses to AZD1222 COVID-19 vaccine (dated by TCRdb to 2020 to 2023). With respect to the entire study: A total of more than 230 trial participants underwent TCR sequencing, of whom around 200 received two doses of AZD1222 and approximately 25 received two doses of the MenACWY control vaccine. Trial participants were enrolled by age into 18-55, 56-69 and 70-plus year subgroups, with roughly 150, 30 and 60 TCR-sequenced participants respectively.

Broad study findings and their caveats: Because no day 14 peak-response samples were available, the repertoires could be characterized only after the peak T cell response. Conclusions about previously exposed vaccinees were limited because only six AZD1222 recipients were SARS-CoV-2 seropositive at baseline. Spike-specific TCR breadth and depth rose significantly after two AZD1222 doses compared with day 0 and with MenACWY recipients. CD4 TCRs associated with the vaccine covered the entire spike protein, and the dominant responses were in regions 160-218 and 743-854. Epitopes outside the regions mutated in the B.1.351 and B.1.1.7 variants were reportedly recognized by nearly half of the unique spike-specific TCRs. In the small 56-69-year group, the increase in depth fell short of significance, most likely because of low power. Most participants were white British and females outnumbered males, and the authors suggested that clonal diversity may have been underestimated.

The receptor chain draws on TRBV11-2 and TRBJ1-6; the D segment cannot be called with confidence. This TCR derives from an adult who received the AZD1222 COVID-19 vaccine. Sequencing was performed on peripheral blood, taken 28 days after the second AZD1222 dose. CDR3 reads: CASSWGTSGRVGSPLHF. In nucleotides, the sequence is TGTGCCAGCAGCTGGGGAACCTCCGGGAGAGTAGGCTCACCCCTCCACTTT.